The 8 T cell receptor beta chains in this list originate from one sample, sequenced in a study of blood T cell repertoires in COVID-19. The protocol was immunoSEQ multiplex PCR, while the TCRdb copy is restricted to in-frame clones and leaves out a portion. The sample shows a few hundred thousand clones, 85% of them seen only once. The specimen was peripheral blood. The receptors were gathered from a woman aged 18-29 years with acute or convalescent COVID-19.

This clone was detected only once. The gene calls are TRBV10-3 and TRBJ1-2, with D tentatively TRBD1 (6 bases). Germline V gene sequence: CDR1 ENHRY, CDR2 SYGVKD. Trimming removed 0 bases from V and 4 bases from J, with 12 bases in between. The CDR3 runs to 15 residues. CDR3 in DNA: TGTGCCATCAGTGAGTCTGCAGGGGACGGCTATGGCTACACCTTC. Translated: CAISESAGDGYGYTF.

The J gene is TRBJ2-2, the V gene TRBV5-1; possibly TRBD1 for D (6 bases). Germline loops: CDR1 SGHRS, CDR2 YFSETQ. The V end lost 1 base, the J end lost 1 base, and 11 bases lay between the germline ends. The CDR3 is 16 residues long. DNA of the CDR3: TGCGCCAGCAGCTTGACCACAGGGCGGAACACCGGGGAGCTGTTTTTT. It specifies CASSLTTGRNTGELFF. The full variable domain, in which reference TRBV5-1 and TRBJ2-2 provide the parts outside the CDR3, is KAGVTQTPRYLIKTRGQQVTLSCSPISGHRSVSWYQQTPGQGLQFLFEYFSETQRNKGNFPGRFSGRQFSNSRSEMNVSTLELGDSALYLCASSLTTGRNTGELFFGEGSRLTVL.

V usage is TRBV28 and J usage is TRBJ2-7; 7 nucleotides match TRBD1. Per germline, CDR1 MDHEN and CDR2 SYDVKM. V trimming: 6 bases; J trimming: 1 base; junction bases outside the gene matches: 6. There are 14 residues in the CDR3. Here the CDR3 DNA reads TGTGCCAGCAGGATCCCGGGACAGTCCTACGAGCAGTACTTC. It is translated as CASRIPGQSYEQYF.

The chain combines TRBV27 with TRBJ1-5, with 10 bases lining up with TRBD1. The CDR3 runs to 16 residues. Germline V CDR1 and CDR2: MNHEY, SMNVEV (reference sequence). The ends lost 4 bases at V and 6 bases at J; junction bases unmatched: 9. CDR3 in amino acids: CASSSRQGAMGQPQHF. The CDR3 DNA reads TGTGCCAGCAGTTCCCGACAGGGGGCAATGGGTCAGCCCCAGCATTTT.

The chain couples TRBV24-1 to TRBJ1-2; a possible D gene is TRBD1 (6 bases). The germline gives CDR1 KGHDR, CDR2 SFDVKD. Trimming cost V 12 bases and J 6 bases, with 16 bases left between them. The CDR3 runs to 12 residues. As DNA, the CDR3 is TGTGCCTCCTCACAGGGTAGCGATGGCTACACCTTC. It codes for CASSQGSDGYTF.

This clone was seen only a few times. The chain recombines TRBV7-9 with TRBJ1-3, with D perhaps TRBD1 (5 bases). Trimming shortened V by 6 bases and J by 4 bases, and 16 bases separated the two germline ends. Germline V CDR1 and CDR2: SEHNR, FQNEAQ (reference sequence). The CDR3 consists of 15 residues. DNA of the CDR3: TGTGCCAGCAGTTTCCAAGACAGTTGGGGAAACACCATATATTTT. It codes for CASSFQDSWGNTIYF.

The gene calls are TRBV7-9 and TRBJ2-2; a weak D match, TRBD2 (6 bases). Trimming took off 2 bases at V and 6 bases at J, with 13 bases between the two ends. This CDR3 contains 15 residues. CDR1 is SEHNR and CDR2 is FQNEAQ in the germline V gene (reference sequence). CDR3 nucleotides: TGTGCCAGCAGCTTATCCCTAGCGAAGGCCGGGGAGCTGTTTTTT. It encodes CASSLSLAKAGELFF.

This clone has a single count. The V call is TRBV6-6, the J call TRBJ1-5, with 8 nucleotides matching TRBD1. Germline lookup yields CDR1 MNHNY and CDR2 SVGAGI (reference sequence). Trimming removed 5 bases from V and 1 base from J; junction bases left unmatched: 7. The CDR3 consists of 16 residues. Here the CDR3 reads CASSRQGLGSNQPQHF. DNA for the CDR3: TGTGCCAGCAGTCGACAGGGGCTAGGGAGCAATCAGCCCCAGCATTTT.